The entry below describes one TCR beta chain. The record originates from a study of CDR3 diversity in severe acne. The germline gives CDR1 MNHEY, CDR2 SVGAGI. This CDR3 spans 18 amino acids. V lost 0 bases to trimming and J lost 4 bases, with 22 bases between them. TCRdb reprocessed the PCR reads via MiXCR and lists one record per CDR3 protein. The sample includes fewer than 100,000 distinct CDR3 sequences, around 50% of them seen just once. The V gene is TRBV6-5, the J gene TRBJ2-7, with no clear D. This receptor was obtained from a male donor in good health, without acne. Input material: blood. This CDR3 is CASSYSNSDVLETYEQYF. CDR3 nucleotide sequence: TGTGCCAGCAGTTACTCTAATTCTGATGTCCTAGAAACGTACGAGCAGTACTTC.